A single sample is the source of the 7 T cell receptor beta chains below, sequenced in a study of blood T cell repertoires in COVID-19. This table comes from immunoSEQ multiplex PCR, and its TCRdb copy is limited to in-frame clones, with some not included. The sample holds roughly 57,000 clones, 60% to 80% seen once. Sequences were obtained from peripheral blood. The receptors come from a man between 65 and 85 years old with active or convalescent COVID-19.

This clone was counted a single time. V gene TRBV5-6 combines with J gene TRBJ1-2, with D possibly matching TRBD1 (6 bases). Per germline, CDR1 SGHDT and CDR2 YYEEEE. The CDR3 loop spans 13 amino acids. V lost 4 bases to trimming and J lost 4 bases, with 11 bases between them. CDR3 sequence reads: CASSPRTVYGYTF. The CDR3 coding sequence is TGTGCCAGCAGCCCTAGGACAGTCTATGGCTACACCTTC.

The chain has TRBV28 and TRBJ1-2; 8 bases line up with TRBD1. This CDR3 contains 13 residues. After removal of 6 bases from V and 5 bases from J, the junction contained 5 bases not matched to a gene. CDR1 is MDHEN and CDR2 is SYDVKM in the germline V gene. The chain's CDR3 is CASSMTGEYGYTF. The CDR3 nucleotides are TGTGCCAGCAGCATGACAGGGGAATATGGCTACACCTTC.

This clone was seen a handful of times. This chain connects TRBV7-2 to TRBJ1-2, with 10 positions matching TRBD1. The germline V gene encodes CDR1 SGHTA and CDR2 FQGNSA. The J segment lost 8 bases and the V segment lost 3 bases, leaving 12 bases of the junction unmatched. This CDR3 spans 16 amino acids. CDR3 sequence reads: CASSFAGQGKVGGYTF. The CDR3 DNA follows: TGTGCCAGCAGCTTCGCGGGACAGGGGAAGGTCGGGGGCTACACCTTC.

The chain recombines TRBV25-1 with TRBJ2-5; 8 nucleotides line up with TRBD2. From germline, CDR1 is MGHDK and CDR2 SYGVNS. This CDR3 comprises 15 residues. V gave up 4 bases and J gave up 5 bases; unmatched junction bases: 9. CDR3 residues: CASSATGGAGETQYF. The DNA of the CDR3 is TGTGCCAGCAGTGCCACCGGGGGGGCGGGGGAGACCCAGTACTTC.

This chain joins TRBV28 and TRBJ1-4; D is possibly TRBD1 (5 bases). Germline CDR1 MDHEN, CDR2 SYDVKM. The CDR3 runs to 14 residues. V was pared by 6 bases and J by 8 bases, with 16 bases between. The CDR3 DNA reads TGTGCCAGCAGCCTCCCGGGACTTTCCGAAAAACTGTTTTTT. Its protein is CASSLPGLSEKLFF.

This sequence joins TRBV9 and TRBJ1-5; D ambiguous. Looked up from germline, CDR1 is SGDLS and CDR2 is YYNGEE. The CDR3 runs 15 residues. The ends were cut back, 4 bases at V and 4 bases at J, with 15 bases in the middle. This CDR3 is CASSLPHYANQPQHF. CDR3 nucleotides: TGTGCCAGCAGCCTCCCCCATTATGCGAATCAGCCCCAGCATTTT.

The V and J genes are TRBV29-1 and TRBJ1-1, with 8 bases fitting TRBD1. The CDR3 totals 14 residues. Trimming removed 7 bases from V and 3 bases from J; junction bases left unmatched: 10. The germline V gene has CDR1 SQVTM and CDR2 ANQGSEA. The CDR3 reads CSATPGGSDTEAFF. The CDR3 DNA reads TGCAGCGCCACCCCAGGGGGCTCCGACACTGAAGCTTTCTTT.